What follows describes a single T cell receptor beta chain. Its recognized antigen is unknown. The junction shows a germline mismatch at one end, possibly a read error. This sample stems from a study of blood T cell repertoires in COVID-19 (dated by TCRdb to 2020 to 2021). Turning to the overall study: The collaborator samples originated in the United States, Italy and Spain and spanned the acute and convalescent phases of COVID-19. Nearly every sample came with metadata listing a de-identified subject ID, COVID-19 status, age in years and sex. The samples were drawn from the first 160 participants of the ongoing ImmuneRACE study and from 950 to 1,500 subjects provided by 6 global collaborators. HLA class I and class II types, where available, came from metadata supplied by the sample provider rather than from assay-based typing. The prospective study material was composed of cDNA or gDNA derived from T cells, B-cell-depleted T cells, or PBMCs. The repertoires were released in a freely available public database intended as a resource for research on the immune response to SARS-CoV-2. Subjects who had been exposed to COVID-19, were actively infected with it, or had recovered from it provided the deeply sampled blood TCRbeta repertoires that made up the dataset.

Study-wide conclusions, independent of this receptor: Clinical and demographic metadata were provided uncurated, with the amount varying by source and participant.

The collaborating institutions used their own protocols to collect whole blood in K2EDTA tubes. For TCRbeta analysis, collaborators shipped samples as frozen whole blood, isolated PBMCs, or DNA extracted from either of those sample types. TCRbeta CDR3 regions were amplified from genomic DNA by means of the immunoSEQ Assay, a bias-controlled multiplex PCR. Turning to the authors' computational methods: The number of nucleated cells in each sample was estimated by amplification of reference gene primers within the assay. Sequence reads were collapsed and filtered to measure the absolute abundance of every unique TCRbeta CDR3 rearrangement. For each sample, productive Simpson clonality was calculated by taking the square root of Simpson's diversity index across productive rearrangements. The table comes from immuneACCESS by way of TCRdb, which keeps in-frame sequences with V and J called. Part of the clones is missing from these tables; in studies checked, under half for an unresolved V gene and the rest for unknown reasons. The V and J calls and clone size come from that table; D and trimming were worked out from the DNA. A total of some 310,000 clones appear in this sample, around nine tenths of them only once. 1% of the sample belongs to the ten largest clones.

The CDR3 contains 11 residues, cysteine and phenylalanine counted. Only the CDR3 portion is preserved as DNA: 33 bases, with reading frame beginning at the first base. CDR1 and CDR2 (LGHDT, YNNKEL) derive from the germline V gene (reference sequence). The specimen was peripheral blood. This sequence was found in a man aged 45-65 years with active or convalescent COVID-19. Recombination joined TRBV3-1 (or the pseudogene TRBV3-2) with TRBJ1-2, and possibly TRBD1, on 5 matching bases. The DNA sequence is given as TGCTACCACCGGGGGGACGATGGCTACACCTTC. Its translation is CYHRGDDGYTF.